The 21 T cell receptor beta chains in this list originate from one sample, sequenced in a study of identical twins. Each CDR3 protein is one row after TCRdb ran MiXCR on the 5' RACE reads. The sample holds a few hundred thousand distinct CDR3 sequences, about an eighth seen once. These data were also filed under a second study, of yellow fever vaccine responses in identical twins.

Sequencing was carried out using memory (CD45RO+) T cells sorted from blood. These receptors originate from a woman aged 18-29 years in good health.

At least ten counts were recorded for this clonotype. The rearrangement joins TRBV4-3 to TRBJ2-7; 9 bases align to TRBD1. CDR1 and CDR2 (germline): LGHNA, YSLEER. The V gene end was trimmed by 1 base and the J gene end by 5 bases; junction bases not matched to a gene: 9. The CDR3 spans 16 residues. CDR3 in amino acids: CASSQGLGQGFDEQYF. CDR3 DNA: TGCGCCAGCAGCCAAGGTTTGGGACAGGGTTTCGACGAGCAGTACTTC.

This clonotype has a handful of counts. The chain has TRBV30 and TRBJ2-3; 12 bases map to TRBD2. The CDR3 contains 18 residues. CDR1 GTSNPN and CDR2 SVGIG come from the germline V gene (reference sequence). The V gene end was trimmed by 0 bases and the J gene end by 1 base; junction bases not matched to a gene: 8. The CDR3 reads CAWSVWLAGGRGTDTQYF. CDR3 DNA sequence: TGTGCCTGGAGTGTTTGGCTAGCGGGAGGGCGCGGCACAGATACGCAGTATTTT. The variable domain in full, with the rest retrieved from reference TRBV30 and TRBJ2-3, is SQTIHQWPATLVQPVGSPLSLECTVEGTSNPNLYWYRQAAGRGLQLLFYSVGIGQISSEVPQNLSASRPQDRQFILSSKKLLLSDSGFYLCAWSVWLAGGRGTDTQYFGPGTRLTVL.

This clonotype was observed a handful of times. The chain couples TRBV11-3 to TRBJ2-2; either TRBD1 or TRBD2 may fit D (5 bases each). V was clipped by 0 bases and J by 3 bases, with 8 bases between them. The germline V gene has CDR1 SGHNT and CDR2 YENEEA. The CDR3 contains 15 residues. CDR3 nucleotides: TGTGCCAGCAGCTTAGATCTGGGGGACACCGGGGAGCTGTTTTTT. It is translated as CASSLDLGDTGELFF.

V and J are TRBV11-2 and TRBJ2-3; the match to TRBD1 covers 7 bases. CDR3 length: 18 amino acids. Germline V gene lookup returns CDR1 SGHAT and CDR2 FQNNGV. Trimming cost V 1 base and J 0 bases; bases outside gene matches: 10. The DNA of the CDR3 is TGTGCCAGCAGCTTAGTAGGACAGGCGACCACTAGCACAGATACGCAGTATTTT. Amino acids: CASSLVGQATTSTDTQYF.

The chain joins TRBV15 to TRBJ2-7; no firm D call. The CDR3 sequence is 16 residues long. Germline assignment: CDR1 LNHNV and CDR2 YYDKDF (reference sequence). V shed 1 base and J shed 7 bases, with 20 bases lying between them. The CDR3 nucleotides read TGTGCCACCAGCAGAGTAACCGGGTCCAACTTGTGGGAGCAGTACTTC. Protein: CATSRVTGSNLWEQYF.

This clonotype was observed a few times. The chain links TRBV6-5 to TRBJ2-5; TRBD1 aligns across 10 bases. Germline CDR1 is MNHEY and CDR2 is SVGAGI. The CDR3 is 15 residues long. With 2 bases clipped from V and 10 bases from J, the junction kept 10 bases outside the gene matches. The CDR3 sequence is CASSYATGGIRVQYF. The CDR3 DNA follows: TGTGCCAGCAGTTACGCGACAGGGGGCATAAGGGTCCAGTACTTC.

This clonotype has at least ten counts. The genes are TRBV20-1 and TRBJ1-6; no reliable D call. Per germline, CDR1 DFQATT and CDR2 SNEGSKA (reference sequence). This CDR3 is 12 amino acids long. The V gene lost 7 bases and the J gene lost 7 bases, with 11 bases spanning the gap. The CDR3 DNA follows: TGCAGTGTAGGAGGTCCAAATTCACCCCTCCACTTT. Translated, it gives CSVGGPNSPLHF.

The gene calls are TRBV7-2 and TRBJ2-7; 9 nucleotides agree with TRBD1. V trimming: 6 bases; J trimming: 6 bases; junction bases outside the gene matches: 6. The CDR3 is 13 residues long. Germline V gives CDR1 SGHTA, CDR2 FQGNSA. CDR3 in amino acids: CASRQGALGEQYF. The CDR3 bases are TGTGCCAGCAGACAGGGGGCCCTAGGCGAGCAGTACTTC. Based on the CDR3 plus reference TRBV7-2 and TRBJ2-7, the full variable domain is GAGVSQSPSNKVTEKGKDVELRCDPISGHTALYWYRQSLGQGLEFLIYFQGNSAPDKSGLPSDRFSAERTGGSVSTLTIQRTQQEDSAVYLCASRQGALGEQYFGPGTRLTVT.

This clonotype occurred a few times. This chain uses TRBV10-3 with TRBJ2-3; D perhaps matches TRBD2 (6 bases). Trimming removed 5 bases from V and 3 bases from J, with 12 bases in between. Germline V CDR1 and CDR2: ENHRY, SYGVKD. The CDR3 extends over 14 amino acids. The CDR3 sequence: CAISLTGATDTQYF. CDR3 coding DNA: TGTGCCATCAGTCTAACGGGAGCGACAGATACGCAGTATTTT.

This clonotype was seen a few times. This chain joins TRBV5-1 and TRBJ2-1; TRBD1 agrees at 9 bases. The V gene end was trimmed by 4 bases and the J gene end by 8 bases; junction bases not matched to a gene: 7. The length of the CDR3 is 14 residues. The germline CDR1 and CDR2 sequences are SGHRS and YFSETQ. The chain's CDR3 is CASSRGQGNDEQFF. The CDR3 DNA follows: TGCGCCAGCAGCAGGGGACAGGGAAACGATGAGCAGTTCTTC.

There are many counts of this clonotype. This chain links TRBV7-2 with TRBJ2-3; weak D call: TRBD2 (5 bases). Germline V lookup: CDR1 SGHTA, CDR2 FQGNSA. V was clipped by 6 bases and J by 2 bases, with 15 bases between them. The length of the CDR3 is 15 residues. The CDR3 DNA reads as TGTGCCAGCAGGCGAGGACGGGGTTCCACAGATACGCAGTATTTT. Protein sequence: CASRRGRGSTDTQYF.

This clonotype was recorded many times. J is TRBJ1-1 and V is TRBV11-1; no definite D call. V lost 5 bases and J lost 0, with 16 bases in between. Germline CDR1 is SGHAT and CDR2 is FQDESV (reference sequence). The CDR3 covers 16 residues. As DNA, the CDR3 is TGTGCCAGCAGCCCGAGCCGCACAGCTCTGAACACTGAAGCTTTCTTT. Translating it yields CASSPSRTALNTEAFF.

This clonotype was recorded a few times. The gene calls are TRBV20-1 and TRBJ1-1, with 8 bases matching TRBD1. Trimming at V came to 5 bases and at J to 8 bases, leaving 7 bases not matched to a gene. Germline V gene sequence: CDR1 DFQATT, CDR2 SNEGSKA (reference sequence). This CDR3 is built from 12 residues. CDR3 DNA sequence: TGCAGTGCTGGACAGGGTCCAAGGGAAGCTTTCTTT. Translating gives CSAGQGPREAFF.

There are a few counts of this clonotype. The rearrangement uses TRBV30 and TRBJ2-7; D uncertain. In germline, CDR1 is GTSNPN, CDR2 SVGIG (reference sequence). V was trimmed by 3 bases and J by 6 bases, leaving 6 bases between them. This CDR3 is built from 10 residues. CDR3 in DNA: TGTGCCTGGAGCCAACTCGAGCAGTACTTC. It encodes CAWSQLEQYF.

This clonotype was detected only a few times. The rearrangement uses TRBV27 and TRBJ2-7, with 7 bases that match TRBD2. CDR1 and CDR2 (germline): MNHEY, SMNVEV (reference sequence). The CDR3 extends over 15 amino acids. Trimming removed 5 bases from V and 0 bases from J; junction bases left unmatched: 7. CDR3 DNA: TGTGCCAGCAGTCCCACAGCGGGGAGCTCCTACGAGCAGTACTTC. The encoded protein is CASSPTAGSSYEQYF.

This clonotype was seen repeatedly, ten times or more. The V call is TRBV14, the J call TRBJ2-1; perhaps TRBD2 as D (6 bases). The CDR3 totals 14 residues. Per the germline V gene, CDR1 is SGHDN and CDR2 is FVKESK. The CDR3 here is CSTQRAGRSGEQFF. CDR3 DNA: TGTTCAACTCAAAGGGCGGGAAGAAGTGGAGAGCAGTTCTTC.

This chain uses TRBV10-3 with TRBJ2-6; no reliable D call. Per germline, CDR1 ENHRY and CDR2 SYGVKD. Trimming removed 5 bases from V and 4 bases from J, with 12 bases in between. CDR3 length equals 15 residues. CDR3 coding DNA: TGTGCCATCAGTTCTGAGGCTGCCGGGGCCAACGTCCTGACTTTC. The encoded protein is CAISSEAAGANVLTF.

The chain employs TRBV5-1 and TRBJ2-7; D possibly corresponds to TRBD1 (5 bases). V dropped 6 bases and J dropped 3 bases, with 16 bases sitting between them. CDR1 and CDR2 from the germline V gene are SGHRS and YFSETQ. The CDR3 sequence is 14 residues long. CDR3 amino acids: CASKGMTADYEQYF. The CDR3 nucleotides are TGCGCCAGCAAGGGGATGACAGCCGACTACGAGCAGTACTTC.

V and J are TRBV7-2 and TRBJ2-5; TRBD2 matches at 7 bases. The CDR3 has 15 amino acids. Germline V lookup: CDR1 SGHTA, CDR2 FQGNSA. V lost 5 bases and J lost 5; bases outside the gene matches: 11. The CDR3 DNA reads TGTGCCAGCAGCCCGTATGGCCGGGGAGGGGAGACCCAGTACTTC. This sequence encodes CASSPYGRGGETQYF.

A few counts support this clonotype. This CDR3 is CAWNLGLPQYF. The CDR3 DNA reads TGTGCCTGGAATCTGGGGCTCCCGCAGTATTTT. The chain couples TRBV30 to TRBJ2-3; D is possibly TRBD1 (5 bases). The V gene lost 4 bases and the J gene lost 10 bases, with 12 bases spanning the gap. This CDR3 has 11 residues. The V gene's germline CDR1 is GTSNPN and CDR2 SVGIG (reference sequence).

V and J are TRBV20-1 and TRBJ2-1, with 10 bases that match TRBD1. Germline lookup yields CDR1 DFQATT and CDR2 SNEGSKA (reference sequence). The J segment lost 2 bases and the V segment lost 0 bases, leaving 7 bases of the junction unmatched. This CDR3 has 17 residues. CDR3 region: CSARELGTGVPYNEQFF. Written as DNA, the CDR3 is TGCAGTGCTAGAGAGCTAGGGACAGGGGTACCCTACAATGAGCAGTTCTTC.